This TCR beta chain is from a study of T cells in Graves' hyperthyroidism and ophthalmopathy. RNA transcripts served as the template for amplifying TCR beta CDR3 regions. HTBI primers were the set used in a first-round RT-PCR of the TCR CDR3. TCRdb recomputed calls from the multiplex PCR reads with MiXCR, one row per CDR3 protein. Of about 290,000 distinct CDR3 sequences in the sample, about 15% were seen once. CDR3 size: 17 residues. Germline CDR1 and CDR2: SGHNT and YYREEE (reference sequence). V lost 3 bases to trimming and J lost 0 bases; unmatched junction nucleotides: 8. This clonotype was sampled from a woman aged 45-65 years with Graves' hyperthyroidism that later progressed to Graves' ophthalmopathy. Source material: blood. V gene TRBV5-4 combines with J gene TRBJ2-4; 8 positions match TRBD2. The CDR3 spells CASSSGRVGLAKNIQYF. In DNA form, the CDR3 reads TGTGCCAGCAGCTCCGGGAGGGTAGGACTAGCCAAAAACATTCAGTACTTC.